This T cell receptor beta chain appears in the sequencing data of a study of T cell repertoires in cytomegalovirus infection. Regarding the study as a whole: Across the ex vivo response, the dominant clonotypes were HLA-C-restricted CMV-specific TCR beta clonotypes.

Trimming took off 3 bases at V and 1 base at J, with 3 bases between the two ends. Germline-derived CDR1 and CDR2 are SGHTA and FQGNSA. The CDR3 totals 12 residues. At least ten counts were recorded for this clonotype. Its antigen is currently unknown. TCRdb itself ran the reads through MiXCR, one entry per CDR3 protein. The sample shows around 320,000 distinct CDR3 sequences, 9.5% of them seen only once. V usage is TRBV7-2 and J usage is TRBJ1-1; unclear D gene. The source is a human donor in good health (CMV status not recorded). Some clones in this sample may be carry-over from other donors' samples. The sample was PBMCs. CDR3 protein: CASSFRNTEAFF. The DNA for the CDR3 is TGTGCCAGCAGCTTTCGGAACACTGAAGCTTTCTTT.